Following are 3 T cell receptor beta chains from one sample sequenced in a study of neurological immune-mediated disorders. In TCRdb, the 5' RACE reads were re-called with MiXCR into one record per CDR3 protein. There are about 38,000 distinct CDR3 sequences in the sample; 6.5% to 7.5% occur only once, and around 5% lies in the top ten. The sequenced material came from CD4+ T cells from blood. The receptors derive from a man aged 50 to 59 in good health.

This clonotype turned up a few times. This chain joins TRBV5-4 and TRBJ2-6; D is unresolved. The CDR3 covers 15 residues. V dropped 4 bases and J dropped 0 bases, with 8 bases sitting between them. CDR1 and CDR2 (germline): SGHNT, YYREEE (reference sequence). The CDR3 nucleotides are TGTGCCAGCAGCGCTGGTAGCTCTGGGGCCAACGTCCTGACTTTC. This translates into CASSAGSSGANVLTF.

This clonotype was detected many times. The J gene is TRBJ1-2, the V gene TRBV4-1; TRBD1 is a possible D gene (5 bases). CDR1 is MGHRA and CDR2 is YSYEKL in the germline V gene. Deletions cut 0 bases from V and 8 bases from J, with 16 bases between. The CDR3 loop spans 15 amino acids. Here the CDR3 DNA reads TGCGCCAGCAGCCAAGATCCCCCGACAGCGGGCGGCTACACCTTC. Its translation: CASSQDPPTAGGYTF.

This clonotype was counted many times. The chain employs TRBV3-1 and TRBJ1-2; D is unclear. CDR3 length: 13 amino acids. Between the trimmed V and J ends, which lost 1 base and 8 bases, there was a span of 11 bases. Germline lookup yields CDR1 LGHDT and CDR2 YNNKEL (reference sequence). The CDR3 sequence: CASSQVLGGGYTF. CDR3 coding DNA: TGTGCCAGCAGCCAAGTACTAGGAGGAGGCTACACCTTC.